The present T cell receptor beta chain was sequenced within a study of high-grade serous ovarian cancer treatment subgroups. Study as a whole: Each sample yielded on average roughly 7,400 unique TCR beta rearrangements from more than 13,000 reads. Findings and caveats of the study: Higher neoantigen levels went with greater TCR clonal relatedness. Without spatial data, bulk sequencing limits insight into HGSC tumor diversity.

About this clone: Antigen unknown.

Tumor tissue was taken before any definitive surgery or chemotherapy was given. The protocol was immunoSEQ multiplex PCR, while the TCRdb copy is restricted to in-frame clones and leaves out a portion. The sample includes about 5,800 clones, roughly three quarters of them seen just once. The CDR3 contains 15 residues. Germline V gene sequence: CDR1 KGHSH, CDR2 LQKENI. The V end was cut by 6 bases, the J end by 2 bases, with 13 bases between. The sample taken for sequencing was tumor tissue. The chain recombines TRBV18 with TRBJ1-4; no definite D call. The TCR sequence derives from a human donor with high-grade serous ovarian cancer. The CDR3 nucleotides read TGTGCCAGCTCTCCCCCGGGGAGGACTAATGAAAAACTGTTTTTT. Its translation is CASSPPGRTNEKLFF.